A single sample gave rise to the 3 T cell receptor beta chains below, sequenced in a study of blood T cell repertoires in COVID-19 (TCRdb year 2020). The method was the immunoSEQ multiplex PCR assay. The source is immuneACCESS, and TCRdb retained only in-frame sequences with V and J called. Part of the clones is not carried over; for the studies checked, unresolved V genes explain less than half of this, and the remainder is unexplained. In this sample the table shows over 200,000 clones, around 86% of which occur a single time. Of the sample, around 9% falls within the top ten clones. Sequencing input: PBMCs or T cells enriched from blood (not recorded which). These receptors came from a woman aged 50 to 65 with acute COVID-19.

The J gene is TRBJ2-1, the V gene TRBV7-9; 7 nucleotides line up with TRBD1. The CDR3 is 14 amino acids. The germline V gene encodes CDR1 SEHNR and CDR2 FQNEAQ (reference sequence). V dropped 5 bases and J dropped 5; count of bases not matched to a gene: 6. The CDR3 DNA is TGTGCCAGCAGCCGTGGACAGGCTCACAATGAGCAGTTCTTC. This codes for CASSRGQAHNEQFF. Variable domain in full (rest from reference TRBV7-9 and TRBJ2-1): DTGVSQNPRHKITKRGQNVTFRCDPISEHNRLYWYRQTLGQGPEFLTYFQNEAQLEKSRLLSDRFSAERPKGSFSTLEIQRTEQGDSAMYLCASSRGQAHNEQFFGPGTRLTVL.

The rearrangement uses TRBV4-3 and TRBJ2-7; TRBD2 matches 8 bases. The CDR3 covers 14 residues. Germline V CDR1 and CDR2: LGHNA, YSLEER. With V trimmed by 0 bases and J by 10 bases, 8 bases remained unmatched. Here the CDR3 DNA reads TGCGCCAGCAGCCAAGATAACGGGAGGGCCTTTCAGTACTTC. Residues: CASSQDNGRAFQYF.

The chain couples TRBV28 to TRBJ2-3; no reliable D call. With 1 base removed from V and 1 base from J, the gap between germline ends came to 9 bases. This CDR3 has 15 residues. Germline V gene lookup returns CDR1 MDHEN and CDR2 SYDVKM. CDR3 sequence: CASSLFGQGTDTQYF. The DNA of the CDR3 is TGTGCCAGCAGTTTATTTGGCCAGGGCACAGATACGCAGTATTTT. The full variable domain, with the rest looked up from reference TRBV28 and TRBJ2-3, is DVKVTQSSRYLVKRTGEKVFLECVQDMDHENMFWYRQDPGLGLRLIYFSYDVKMKEKGDIPEGYSVSREKKERFSLILESASTNQTSMYLCASSLFGQGTDTQYFGPGTRLTVL.